This T cell receptor beta chain was identified during a study of cytomegalovirus exposure and HLA in healthy donors. Overall study findings and caveats: In vitro work confirmed that a few CMV-associated chains recognize CMV antigens. When analyzed later, a missense DCLRE1C variant was found to be linked to TCR beta V- and J-gene trimming.

Germline assignment: CDR1 SGHDN and CDR2 FVKESK. This CDR3 spans 16 amino acids. The junction had 10 bases not matched to a gene; V was cut back by 2 bases and J by 4 bases. 13 Jbeta primers and 60 Vbeta primers were used for the PCR. Libraries were prepared by immunoSEQ multiplex PCR; TCRdb keeps only in-frame clonotypes and omits some of them. Of roughly 88,000 clones listed, 76% are singletons. A remark on this clone: What it binds is not known.

V usage is TRBV14 and J usage is TRBJ1-2; 7 bases line up with TRBD1. The source of this sequence is a man aged 25 to 45 in good health and CMV-seropositive. The sample taken for sequencing was PBMCs. CDR3 sequence reads: CASSQFLTGVGYGYTF. The CDR3 nucleotides read TGTGCCAGCAGCCAATTCCTCACAGGGGTGGGCTATGGCTACACCTTC.